This T cell receptor (beta chain) was sequenced during a study of T cell changes during pregnancy in multiple sclerosis (dated by TCRdb to the late 2010s). Looking at the study overall: The study looked at changes in the T cell repertoire across pregnancy in women with multiple sclerosis.

The library was generated by the immunoSEQ multiplex PCR assay. Imported from immuneACCESS, the table was reduced by TCRdb to in-frame sequences with V and J called. These copies leave out some clones; in studies compared against another copy, an unresolved V gene accounts for under half, and the cause of the remainder is not known. Across this sample there are 42,000 or so clones, with around 93% seen only once. About 7.6% of the sample belongs to the ten largest clones. The V and J ends are trimmed by 7 bases and 4 bases, leaving 10 bases between them. CDR1 and CDR2, looked up from the germline V gene, are MDHEN and SYDVKM. From cysteine to phenylalanine, the CDR3 is 12 amino acids long. Only the CDR3 part of the read is kept: 36 bases, read in frame from the first base. Regarding this clone: Its antigen specificity is not known. No base quality values were provided; no much bigger clone lies one nucleotide off.

The sequence links TRBV28 to TRBJ1-1, with the D gene uncertain. Specimen: CD8+ T cells from peripheral blood mononuclear cells, collected in the third trimester of pregnancy. This TCR came from a female donor with multiple sclerosis, enrolled in a pregnancy study. Read as DNA, the sequence is TGTGCCAGCATATGGGGAGGCACTGAAGCTTTCTTT. It translates to CASIWGGTEAFF. With the portions outside the CDR3 filled from the reference TRBV28 and TRBJ1-1 genes, the complete variable region becomes DVKVTQSSRYLVKRTGEKVFLECVQDMDHENMFWYRQDPGLGLRLIYFSYDVKMKEKGDIPEGYSVSREKKERFSLILESASTNQTSMYLCASIWGGTEAFFGQGTRLTVV.